One sample yielded the 11 T cell receptor beta chains listed below, sequenced in a study of human T cells and chemical hapten exposure. Noted time point: patch test 3, about 24 weeks after DPC sensitization. The treatment here: therapeutic diphenylcyclopropenone sensitization with weekly scalp DPC. TCRdb re-analysed the RACE reads in MiXCR, keeping a single row per CDR3 protein. In the table there are 210,000 or so distinct CDR3 sequences, under 30% of which are singletons. The material sequenced was whole blood, taken in connection with sensitization to the hapten diphenylcyclopropenone (DPC). Receptors originate from a woman aged 40 to 55 with alopecia areata. Some clones in this sample may be carry-over from other donors' samples.

The chain has TRBV7-9 and TRBJ1-1; possible D gene TRBD1, 5 bases. The V gene's germline CDR1 is SEHNR and CDR2 FQNEAQ (reference sequence). Trimming took off 5 bases at V and 2 bases at J, with 12 bases between the two ends. This CDR3 spans 14 amino acids. CDR3 amino acids: CASSPYQGNTEAFF. The CDR3, as DNA: TGTGCCAGCAGCCCATACCAGGGAAACACTGAAGCTTTCTTT.

This clonotype has just a few counts. The chain is built from TRBV6-5 and TRBJ2-3, with a weak D call TRBD1 (6 bases). CDR3 length: 13 residues. The V and J ends lost 6 bases and 2 bases respectively, with 9 bases between them. Looked up from germline, CDR1 is MNHEY and CDR2 is SVGAGI. CDR3 nucleotide sequence: TGTGCCAGCAGGACAGGATACACAGATACGCAGTATTTT. It codes for CASRTGYTDTQYF.

In nucleotides, the CDR3 is TGTGCCAGCAGTTACGGGGAGATGGCTGAAGCTTTCTTT. Protein product: CASSYGEMAEAFF. The chain links TRBV6-6 to TRBJ1-1; D ambiguous. V lost 2 bases to trimming and J lost 6 bases, with 10 bases between them. Germline-derived CDR1 and CDR2 are MNHNY and SVGAGI (reference sequence). This CDR3 is built from 13 residues.

The chain is built from TRBV12-3 or TRBV12-4 and TRBJ2-7, with a tentative D call TRBD2 (6 bases). The V end lost 3 bases, the J end lost 3 bases, and 12 bases lay between the germline ends. The CDR3 is 14 residues long. The CDR3 nucleotides read TGTGCCAGCAGTTTCTTGGTGGGAGGCTACGAGCAGTACTTC. This sequence encodes CASSFLVGGYEQYF.

This clonotype has more than one count but fewer than ten. This chain uses TRBV6-6 with TRBJ1-2; possible D gene TRBD1, 5 bases. The CDR3 spans 15 residues. V dropped 5 bases and J dropped 2 bases, with 15 bases sitting between them. From germline, CDR1 is MNHNY and CDR2 SVGAGI (reference sequence). Written as DNA, the CDR3 is TGTGCCAGCAGTCCACCTGGGAAGGGGAACTATGGCTACACCTTC. Protein product: CASSPPGKGNYGYTF.

The chain couples TRBV7-2 to TRBJ1-6; no definite D call. Germline values: CDR1 SGHTA, CDR2 FQGNSA. V lost 1 base and J lost 6, with 7 bases in between. This CDR3 is 14 amino acids long. CDR3 protein: CASSLGTSNSPLHF. The CDR3 bases are TGTGCCAGCAGCTTAGGGACTTCTAATTCACCCCTCCACTTT.

The CDR3 nucleotides read TGCAGCGTCGAGACAGGGGGATTTACCGGGGAGCTGTTTTTT. Its translation is CSVETGGFTGELFF. The rearrangement links TRBV29-1 to TRBJ2-2, with 9 positions matching TRBD1. The CDR3 sequence is 14 residues long. Germline CDR1 reads SQVTM; CDR2 reads ANQGSEA. Losses at the gene ends were 6 bases for V and 5 bases for J; bases not matched to a gene: 7.

V and J are TRBV4-3 and TRBJ2-2, with a weak D call TRBD2 (6 bases). This CDR3 is built from 16 residues. Germline lookup yields CDR1 LGHNA and CDR2 YSLEER. Deletions cut 4 bases from V and 1 base from J, with 13 bases between. The CDR3 DNA reads TGCGCCAGCAGCCCAAACGGGGGAGTGAACACCGGGGAGCTGTTTTTT. Amino acid sequence: CASSPNGGVNTGELFF.

The chain recombines TRBV20-1 with TRBJ1-1, with D perhaps matching TRBD1 (5 bases). The germline V and J ends were trimmed by 5 bases and 4 bases, with 14 bases remaining between them. CDR3 size: 13 residues. Germline-derived CDR1 and CDR2 are DFQATT and SNEGSKA (reference sequence). CDR3 amino acids: CSAGTTLGTEAFF. CDR3 DNA sequence: TGCAGTGCTGGGACGACTTTGGGCACTGAAGCTTTCTTT.

V is TRBV6-5 and J is TRBJ2-1; 8 bases agree with TRBD2. Trimming removed 4 bases from V and 6 bases from J; junction bases left unmatched: 5. Germline CDR1 MNHEY, CDR2 SVGAGI. The CDR3 contains 14 residues. The CDR3 spells CASSSGTSVNEQFF. The CDR3 bases are TGTGCCAGCAGTTCTGGGACTAGTGTCAATGAGCAGTTCTTC.

The chain joins TRBV7-2 to TRBJ1-5; 7 positions agree with TRBD1. J lost 4 bases, V lost 2 bases, and 11 bases had no gene match. Germline V gives CDR1 SGHTA, CDR2 FQGNSA. The CDR3 loop spans 17 amino acids. The DNA for the CDR3 is TGTGCCAGCAGCTTAAATTGGGCAGGGGGAGGAAATCAGCCCCAGCATTTT. Encoded protein: CASSLNWAGGGNQPQHF.